One and the same sample provided the 8 T cell receptor beta chains below, sequenced in a study of shared clonotypes between healthy human individuals (TCRdb year 2020). Library preparation was by the immunoSEQ multiplex PCR assay. TCRdb provides this immuneACCESS table in a form limited to in-frame rearrangements. Some clones are lacking; in checked studies, under half of them reflect an unresolved V gene, and why the rest are absent is not known. The sample contains 550,000 to 700,000 clones, roughly 72% of them found a single time. The ten largest make up around 2% of the sample. The sequencing input was memory CD4+ T cells sorted from blood. The cell subset or site label corresponds to: CD45RA-negative fraction. The receptor source for this set is a woman younger than 45 in good health.

The V and J genes are TRBV28 and TRBJ2-1; D remains ambiguous. The CDR3 runs to 16 residues. Trimming stripped 5 bases from V and 7 bases from J, with 21 bases between. The germline V gene encodes CDR1 MDHEN and CDR2 SYDVKM. The CDR3 DNA reads as TGTGCCAGCAGTCCCTCCCCTCGGCAGAAACCAAATGAGCAGTTCTTC. This translates into CASSPSPRQKPNEQFF.

This clone was observed a few times. The gene calls are TRBV7-6 and TRBJ2-7; D is unresolved. Trimming removed 5 bases at V and 2 bases at J, with 13 bases between. The germline gives CDR1 SGHVS, CDR2 FNYEAQ. The CDR3 extends over 14 amino acids. The CDR3 DNA reads TGTGCCAGCAGCCGCGGACGAGACGCCTACGAGCAGTACTTC. As protein: CASSRGRDAYEQYF.

The chain uses TRBV7-3 and TRBJ2-1, with TRBD1 matching over 7 bases. V lost 4 bases and J lost 2; bases outside the gene matches: 5. Germline lookup yields CDR1 SGHTA and CDR2 FQGTGA. There are 15 residues in the CDR3. CDR3 DNA: TGTGCCAGCAGCTCGGGGACAGCTACCTACAATGAGCAGTTCTTC. Amino acids: CASSSGTATYNEQFF.

This clone was counted ten times or more. The chain has TRBV5-8 and TRBJ2-3, with no clear D. There are 14 residues in the CDR3. The ends were cut back, 5 bases at V and 2 bases at J, with 12 bases in the middle. Germline V gene sequence: CDR1 SGHTS, CDR2 YDEGEE. CDR3 protein: CASSQTPYTDTQYF. Here the CDR3 DNA reads TGTGCCAGCAGTCAAACCCCCTACACAGATACGCAGTATTTT.

J is TRBJ2-5 and V is TRBV6-5; D is unclear. The CDR3 sequence is 11 residues long. The V gene lost 4 bases and the J gene lost 7 bases, with 7 bases spanning the gap. In germline, CDR1 is MNHEY, CDR2 SVGAGI. The CDR3 protein is CASSFFGTQYF. The CDR3 DNA reads TGTGCCAGCAGTTTCTTCGGGACCCAGTACTTC.

This sequence joins TRBV7-2 and TRBJ2-1; 14 bases map to TRBD2. V dropped 3 bases and J dropped 4; count of bases not matched to a gene: 8. CDR1 is SGHTA and CDR2 is FQGNSA in the germline V gene. The length of the CDR3 is 18 residues. The CDR3 spells CASSLGLAGARHYNEQFF. The CDR3 DNA reads TGTGCCAGCAGCTTGGGACTAGCGGGAGCTCGGCATTACAATGAGCAGTTCTTC.

This clone has ten or more counts. The rearrangement uses TRBV2 and TRBJ1-5; D is unresolved. Trimming shortened V by 4 bases and J by 3 bases, and 7 bases separated the two germline ends. Per the germline V gene, CDR1 is SNHLY and CDR2 is FYNNEI. The CDR3 is 13 residues long. For the CDR3, the DNA is TGTGCCAGCAGTGGAGAGGACAATCAGCCCCAGCATTTT. The encoded protein is CASSGEDNQPQHF.

The chain couples TRBV5-1 to TRBJ2-7, with 7 bases matching TRBD2. In germline, CDR1 is SGHRS, CDR2 YFSETQ. The J segment lost 3 bases and the V segment lost 0 bases, leaving 9 bases of the junction unmatched. The CDR3 is 16 amino acids. The CDR3 region is CASSLGPSGGNYEQYF. CDR3 coding DNA: TGCGCCAGCAGCTTGGGACCTAGCGGAGGCAACTACGAGCAGTACTTC.